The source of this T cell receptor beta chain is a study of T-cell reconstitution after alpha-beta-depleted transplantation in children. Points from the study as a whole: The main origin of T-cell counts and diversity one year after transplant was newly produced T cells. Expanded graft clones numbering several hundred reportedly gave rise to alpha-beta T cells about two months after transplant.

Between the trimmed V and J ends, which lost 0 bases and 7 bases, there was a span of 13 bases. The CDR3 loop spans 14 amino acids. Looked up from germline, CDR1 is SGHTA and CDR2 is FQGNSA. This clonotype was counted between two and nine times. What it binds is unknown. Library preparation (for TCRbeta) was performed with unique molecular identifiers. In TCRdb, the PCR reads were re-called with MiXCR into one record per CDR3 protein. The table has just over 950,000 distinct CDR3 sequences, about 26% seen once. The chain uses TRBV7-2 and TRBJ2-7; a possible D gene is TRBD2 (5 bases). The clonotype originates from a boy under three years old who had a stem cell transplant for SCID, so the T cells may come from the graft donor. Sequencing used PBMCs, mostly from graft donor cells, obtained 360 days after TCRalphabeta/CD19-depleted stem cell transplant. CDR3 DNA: TGTGCCAGCAGCTTAGCGATCCGGACGGGAGAGCAGTACTTC. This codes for CASSLAIRTGEQYF.